This T cell receptor beta chain was found in a study of identifying expanded T cells in peripheral blood. Broader study findings: Differentially abundant clones: around 1.2 between replicates, 16.4 at roughly 2 weeks, 19 to 20 at four.

Concerning this clone itself: Its cognate antigen is unknown.

Healthy donors had no documented immune events, such as infections, while sampled. CDR3 size: 15 residues. Trimming took 0 bases from V and 2 from J; bases not matched to a gene: 2. Germline lookup yields CDR1 MNHEY and CDR2 SVGAGI. The method was immunoSEQ multiplex PCR; TCRdb's version includes in-frame clones alone and lacks a portion of them. The repertoire has approximately 140,000 clones, less than 90% of them found once; the top ten carry 7% to 10%. The gene calls are TRBV6-5 and TRBJ2-5; 8 positions agree with TRBD2. The TCR comes from a person aged 18 to 75 in good health. Sequenced: blood. The CDR3 spells CASSYSTGGQETQYF. The CDR3 DNA reads as TGTGCCAGCAGTTACTCCACGGGGGGGCAAGAGACCCAGTACTTC.